This T cell receptor (beta chain) derives from a study of T cells after yellow fever vaccination. To note about this clonotype: The target antigen is unknown.

Production of TCR cDNA was by 5'RACE template switching, which also added a universal primer site and UMIs. One entry per CDR3 protein, called by TCRdb with MiXCR from the 5' RACE reads. Of 300,000 or so distinct CDR3 sequences in the sample, around 6.8% are singletons; the top ten hold 18%. Trimming removed 4 bases from V and 4 bases from J, with 9 bases in between. The CDR3 extends over 12 amino acids. CDR1 DFQATT and CDR2 SNEGSKA come from the germline V gene (reference sequence). General study findings and limits: Abundant bulk-population clonotypes could contaminate the FACS-sorted repertoires. Detected again after the booster were most primary-vaccination clones, at nearly 97% CD4 and 70% to 90% CD8.

The sequence was collected from a young man who received the YFV17D yellow fever vaccine. V and J are TRBV20-1 and TRBJ2-3; either TRBD1 or TRBD2 may fit D (5 bases each). The source material was PBMCs, sampled 45 days after the first yellow fever vaccination. CDR3 bases: TGCAGTGCTACCTGGGGGTCAGATACGCAGTATTTT. Translation: CSATWGSDTQYF.